The entry below gives a single TCR beta chain sequence along with its context. Its target is not known. The CDR3 loop spans 18 amino acids. V was clipped by 7 bases and J by 0 bases; unmatched bases: 16. CDR1 SGHRS and CDR2 YFSETQ come from the germline V gene. This entry comes from a study of shared clonotypes between healthy human individuals. Turning to the study itself: Each donor contributed plates that comprised three CD4 naive, three CD4 memory, two CD8 naive and one CD8 memory. Study-level results: Generation probabilities of non-shared clonotypes were lower (relative to those shared by all four donors).

Measured with immunoSEQ multiplex PCR; TCRdb has only the in-frame clones, and not every one. Among 1.5 million to 2.5 million clones listed, about 95% were seen once. Naive CD8 cells were CD45RO-negative, positively selected for CCR7, excluding terminally differentiated effector memory CD45RA+ cells. The donors, healthy adults who were HIV-negative, had experienced no recent acute infections or vaccinations. This chain joins TRBV5-1 and TRBJ2-7, with 10 nucleotides matching TRBD1. Source material: naive CD8+ T cells sorted from blood. The receptor was derived from a man between 18 and 35 years old in good health. The CDR3, as DNA: TGCGCCAGCGCTCCCCGTGGGGACAGGGGCTATACCTCCTACGAGCAGTACTTC. Its protein is CASAPRGDRGYTSYEQYF.